A selection of T cell receptor beta chains follows, all from one sample in a study of post-analysis software for immune sequencing data. MiXCR was run by TCRdb on the PCR reads, yielding one entry per CDR3 protein. In the table there are roughly 540,000 distinct CDR3 sequences, approximately 34% of which are singletons. Source material: blood. Receptors were obtained from a girl aged 2-17 years with multiple sclerosis. The CDR3 runs from the conserved cysteine through the conserved F or W. D genes are given only for firm matches. Clone size, where shown, is once, few, many, or a class for clones that have expanded.

j_call clone_size d_call v_call cdr3_aa cdr3_nt
TRBJ2-7 few NA TRBV29-1 CSVGRQSHEQYF TGCAGCGTGGGGAGACAGTCCCACGAGCAGTACTTC
TRBJ1-5 few TRBD1 TRBV6-5 CASSPRGLSNQPQHF TGTGCCAGCAGTCCCAGGGGGCTGAGCAATCAGCCCCAGCATTTT
TRBJ2-3 NA TRBD1 TRBV10-3 CAIRGQGLGAADAQYF TGTGCCATCAGGGGACAGGGTCTGGGGGCAGCAGATGCGCAGTATTTT
TRBJ2-5 NA NA TRBV7-7 CASSSYPTSFSETQYF TGTGCCAGCAGCTCCTACCCCACTAGTTTCTCAGAGACCCAGTACTTC
TRBJ1-4 few NA TRBV7-8 CASSYDPGLNEKLFF TGTGCCAGCAGTTATGATCCGGGGCTTAATGAAAAACTGTTTTTT
TRBJ2-3 NA TRBD2 TRBV2 CASRSSGGALDTQYF TGTGCCAGCAGGTCTAGCGGGGGGGCCTTAGATACGCAGTATTTT
TRBJ2-3 few NA TRBV3-1 CASSQPGTDTQYF TGTGCCAGCAGCCAACCGGGCACAGATACGCAGTATTTT
TRBJ1-2 NA NA TRBV6-5 CASRRGKMHGYTF TGTGCCAGCAGAAGAGGAAAGATGCATGGCTACACCTTC
TRBJ2-4 NA NA TRBV7-8 CASSLGTVRLAKNIQYF TGTGCCAGCAGCTTAGGGACAGTCCGTCTAGCCAAAAACATTCAGTACTTC
TRBJ2-5 NA NA TRBV7-2 CASSLTRVGETQYF TGTGCCAGCAGCTTAACCCGGGTCGGGGAGACCCAGTACTTC
TRBJ1-1 few NA TRBV6-1 CASSTSQGNTEAFF TGTGCCAGCAGTACATCACAGGGGAACACTGAAGCTTTCTTT
TRBJ2-5 NA NA TRBV27 CASSWDVQETQYF TGTGCCAGCAGTTGGGACGTCCAAGAGACCCAGTACTTC
TRBJ2-7 few TRBD1 TRBV5-1 CASSLNAGGSGEQYF TGCGCCAGCAGCTTGAACGCAGGGGGCTCGGGCGAGCAGTACTTC
TRBJ1-2 NA NA TRBV6-4 CASSDPESGGGYTF TGTGCCAGCAGTGACCCAGAGTCTGGGGGGGGCTACACCTTC
TRBJ2-5 NA TRBD2 TRBV7-2 CASSSRGGGWETQYF TGTGCCAGCAGCTCAAGAGGCGGGGGATGGGAGACCCAGTACTTC
TRBJ1-2 few NA TRBV29-1 CSVSKGATKLNGYTF TGCAGCGTTTCGAAGGGCGCGACAAAACTAAATGGCTACACCTTC
TRBJ2-1 few NA TRBV11-1 CASSLGQGGKYNEQFF TGTGCCAGCAGCTTAGGGCAGGGGGGAAAGTACAATGAGCAGTTCTTC
TRBJ2-3 NA TRBD1 TRBV12-3/TRBV12-4 CASSPPTGMTDTQYF TGTGCCAGCAGTCCGCCGACAGGGATGACAGATACGCAGTATTTT
TRBJ1-2 few NA TRBV12-3/TRBV12-4 CASSPVGGIIYGYTF TGTGCCAGCAGTCCCGTAGGTGGGATTATCTATGGCTACACCTTC
TRBJ1-2 few NA TRBV14 CASSQGAGRYGYTF TGTGCCAGCAGCCAAGGAGCAGGGCGCTATGGCTACACCTTC
TRBJ2-3 few NA TRBV29-1 CSVESLPTDTQYF TGCAGCGTTGAATCACTACCCACAGATACGCAGTATTTT
TRBJ1-2 few NA TRBV3-1 CASSQDLDRAYGYTF TGTGCCAGCAGCCAAGATCTAGACAGAGCCTATGGCTACACCTTC
TRBJ2-5 few NA TRBV29-1 CSVGRGETQYF TGCAGCGTCGGTCGCGGGGAGACCCAGTACTTC
TRBJ1-1 NA NA TRBV7-9 CASSRVWRNPEAFF TGTGCCAGCAGCCGTGTATGGAGGAACCCTGAAGCTTTCTTT
TRBJ2-5 NA NA TRBV5-1 CASSSNLAVRETQYF TGCGCCAGCAGCTCTAATTTAGCTGTAAGGGAGACCCAGTACTTC
TRBJ2-7 NA NA TRBV7-2 CASSPRHGYEQYF TGTGCCAGCAGCCCGAGGCACGGCTACGAGCAGTACTTC
TRBJ2-7 NA TRBD1 TRBV24-1 CATSDYRGVGYEQYF TGTGCCACCAGTGATTACAGGGGTGTAGGGTACGAGCAGTACTTC
TRBJ2-5 few TRBD1 TRBV5-1 CASSLQGDLRDQYF TGCGCCAGCAGCCTTCAGGGGGACCTCAGGGACCAGTACTTC
TRBJ2-1 NA TRBD2 TRBV5-1 CASSPVVSGNNEQFF TGCGCCAGCAGCCCTGTTGTGAGCGGGAACAATGAGCAGTTCTTC
TRBJ2-1 few TRBD1 TRBV25-1 CASRGQAINEQFF TGTGCCAGCAGGGGACAGGCAATCAATGAGCAGTTCTTC
TRBJ1-2 NA NA TRBV5-1 CASSYLSQGRGYTF TGCGCCAGCAGCTACTTATCGCAGGGTAGGGGCTACACCTTC
TRBJ2-7 few NA TRBV10-2 CASSAARYEQYF TGCGCCAGCAGCGCCGCTAGGTACGAGCAGTACTTC
TRBJ2-1 NA NA TRBV20-1 CSARDLGFAHSLDNEQFF TGCAGTGCTAGAGATCTTGGATTTGCCCACTCATTGGACAATGAGCAGTTCTTC
TRBJ1-2 few NA TRBV10-2 CASSEGRQNSYGYTF TGCGCCAGCAGTGAGGGGAGACAGAATTCCTATGGCTACACCTTC
TRBJ1-1 NA NA TRBV20-1 CSARDWGGRAFF TGCAGTGCTAGAGATTGGGGGGGGCGAGCTTTCTTT
TRBJ2-3 NA NA TRBV24-1 CATSESDSIDTQYF TGTGCCACCAGTGAGTCTGACAGCATAGATACGCAGTATTTT
TRBJ2-7 few TRBD2 TRBV7-2 CASSLVAGGREQYF TGTGCCAGCAGCTTAGTAGCGGGGGGCCGCGAGCAGTACTTC
TRBJ2-3 NA NA TRBV10-3 CAISPGRSTDTQYF TGTGCCATCAGTCCCGGACGGAGCACAGATACGCAGTATTTT
TRBJ1-2 NA NA TRBV6-5 CASSLWGNRDYGYTF TGTGCCAGCAGTCTCTGGGGAAACCGGGACTATGGCTACACCTTC
TRBJ2-3 NA NA TRBV6-6 CASNQRRADTQYF TGTGCCAGCAACCAAAGGAGGGCAGATACGCAGTATTTT
TRBJ2-5 NA TRBD1 TRBV12-3/TRBV12-4 CASVALDRLQETQYF TGTGCCAGCGTGGCCTTGGACAGGCTGCAAGAGACCCAGTACTTC
TRBJ2-7 NA NA TRBV6-5 CASRQLSTEDEQYF TGTGCCAGCAGACAATTATCGACAGAAGACGAGCAGTACTTC
TRBJ1-1 NA NA TRBV5-1 CASSLDPMNTEAFF TGCGCCAGCAGCTTGGATCCGATGAACACTGAAGCTTTCTTT
TRBJ2-1 once NA TRBV7-6 CASSLEFSANEQFF TGTGCCAGCAGCTTAGAGTTCTCCGCCAATGAGCAGTTCTTC
TRBJ2-1 NA TRBD2 TRBV20-1 CSARDTAGSWNEQFF TGCAGTGCTAGAGATACAGCGGGGAGTTGGAATGAGCAGTTCTTC
TRBJ2-3 once NA TRBV14 CASSRTMGGEGDTQYF TGTGCCAGCAGCCGGACCATGGGGGGCGAGGGGGATACGCAGTATTTT
TRBJ2-4 NA TRBD1 TRBV5-1 CASSLAGTGGLQTKNIQYF TGCGCCAGCAGCTTGGCCGGGACAGGGGGCTTGCAAACCAAAAACATTCAGTACTTC
TRBJ1-6 once NA TRBV7-3 CASSQGGGNSPLHF TGTGCCAGCAGCCAGGGCGGGGGGAATTCACCCCTCCACTTT
TRBJ1-2 NA TRBD1 TRBV5-5 CASSLSPPGQGTTNYGYTF TGTGCCAGCAGCTTGAGTCCCCCAGGACAGGGGACAACTAACTATGGCTACACCTTC
TRBJ2-7 few TRBD2 TRBV20-1 CSAPGLAGAISYEQYF TGCAGTGCTCCTGGACTAGCGGGGGCCATATCCTACGAGCAGTACTTC
TRBJ2-3 few NA TRBV7-6 CASSPDPGVSTDTQYF TGTGCCAGCAGCCCCGACCCGGGGGTAAGCACAGATACGCAGTATTTT